Following are 32 T cell receptor beta chains from one sample sequenced in a study of identical twins. MiXCR was run by TCRdb on the 5' RACE reads, yielding one entry per CDR3 protein. The sample has 570,000 or so distinct CDR3 sequences; just under 10% are singletons. This sample was shared with a second study, whose subject was yellow fever vaccine responses in identical twins.

The sample comprised PBMCs. The receptors were gathered from a woman aged 18-29 years in good health.

Ten or more counts support this clonotype. The rearrangement uses TRBV15 and TRBJ2-2; 12 bases align to TRBD1. The CDR3 extends over 15 amino acids. Trimming removed 9 bases from V and 6 bases from J; junction bases left unmatched: 8. Germline V gene sequence: CDR1 LNHNV, CDR2 YYDKDF (reference sequence). DNA of the CDR3: TGTGCCACTAAGCCGGGACAGGGGGCGCCCGGGGAGCTGTTTTTT. It specifies CATKPGQGAPGELFF.

This clonotype occurred a few times. CDR3 bases: TGTGCCAGCAGCTTAGGGGCCACGGGAGGGATCTACGAGCAGTACTTC. Translated, it gives CASSLGATGGIYEQYF. The rearrangement joins TRBV7-2 to TRBJ2-7, with TRBD2 matching over 8 bases. V gave up 1 base and J gave up 3 bases; unmatched junction bases: 8. Germline V gene data show CDR1 as SGHTA and CDR2 as FQGNSA. This CDR3 is 16 amino acids long.

V gene TRBV6-1 combines with J gene TRBJ2-1, with a weak D call TRBD2 (7 bases). The CDR3 runs to 16 residues. V was trimmed by 6 bases and J by 0 bases, leaving 15 bases between them. In germline, CDR1 is MNHNS, CDR2 SASEGT. The CDR3 loop reads CASSLLGGPSYNEQFF. The CDR3 region has the DNA TGTGCCAGCAGCCTCTTGGGGGGGCCCTCCTACAATGAGCAGTTCTTC.

This CDR3 is CASSERGIYNEQFF. As DNA, the CDR3 is TGTGCCAGCAGCGAGCGGGGGATCTACAATGAGCAGTTCTTC. The chain couples TRBV11-1 to TRBJ2-1, with 8 bases that match TRBD2. From germline, CDR1 is SGHAT and CDR2 FQDESV (reference sequence). V shed 5 bases, J shed 3 bases, and the junction held 3 bases outside the gene matches. CDR3 length: 14 residues.

This clonotype turned up a few times. This chain connects TRBV6-4 to TRBJ2-1; 10 nucleotides agree with TRBD2. The CDR3 length is 14 residues. From germline, CDR1 is MRHNA and CDR2 SNTAGT. Trimming took 7 bases from V and 11 from J; bases not matched to a gene: 11. CDR3: CASKGQPTSGQQFF. The CDR3 DNA follows: TGTGCCAGCAAGGGACAGCCGACTAGCGGGCAGCAGTTCTTC.

This clonotype was found many times. The chain is built from TRBV7-2 and TRBJ2-3, with D perhaps matching TRBD1 or TRBD2 (6 bases each). Germline CDR1 is SGHTA and CDR2 is FQGNSA. V shed 1 base and J shed 5 bases, with 13 bases lying between them. CDR3 length: 15 residues. The CDR3 sequence is CASSLETGGGDTQYF. As DNA, the CDR3 is TGTGCCAGCAGCTTAGAGACTGGAGGGGGAGATACGCAGTATTTT.

V gene TRBV30 combines with J gene TRBJ2-1; 12 bases align to TRBD2. Trimming cost V 3 bases and J 6 bases; bases outside gene matches: 6. Germline CDR1 reads GTSNPN; CDR2 reads SVGIG (reference sequence). This CDR3 region has 15 residues. The CDR3 is CAWSLTSGSRNEQFF. The CDR3, as DNA: TGTGCCTGGAGCTTGACTAGCGGGAGTCGCAATGAGCAGTTCTTC.

This clonotype was picked up a small number of times. This chain connects TRBV12-3 or TRBV12-4 to TRBJ2-7; D remains ambiguous. This CDR3 region has 13 residues. Trimming cost V 2 bases and J 2 bases, with 7 bases left between them. In DNA form, the CDR3 reads TGTGCCAGCAGTTTAAGGAACGCCTACGAGCAGTACTTC. Its protein product is CASSLRNAYEQYF.

The chain has TRBV14 and TRBJ2-7, with D perhaps matching TRBD1 (5 bases). Per the germline V gene, CDR1 is SGHDN and CDR2 is FVKESK. The CDR3 runs to 17 residues. V was cut by 0 bases and J by 2 bases, with 17 bases left in between. CDR3 amino acids: CASSQDHRGKNPYEQYF. CDR3 coding DNA: TGTGCCAGCAGCCAAGATCATAGGGGTAAGAACCCCTACGAGCAGTACTTC.

This clonotype was counted a few times. This rearrangement joins TRBV2 to TRBJ2-1, with 11 positions matching TRBD2. Trimming removed 0 bases from V and 8 bases from J; junction bases left unmatched: 12. CDR3 size: 18 residues. CDR1 and CDR2 from the germline V gene are SNHLY and FYNNEI. The CDR3 sequence is CASSEAGTSGSLFDEQFF. The CDR3, as DNA: TGTGCCAGCAGTGAAGCTGGAACTAGCGGGAGTTTATTCGATGAGCAGTTCTTC. The full variable domain, completed using reference TRBV2 and TRBJ2-1, is EPEVTQTPSHQVTQMGQEVILRCVPISNHLYFYWYRQILGQKVEFLVSFYNNEISEKSEIFDDQFSVERPDGSNFTLKIRSTKLEDSAMYFCASSEAGTSGSLFDEQFFGPGTRLTVL.

This clonotype was detected only a few times. The rearrangement uses TRBV6-5 and TRBJ2-7, with a tentative D call TRBD1 (6 bases). With 6 bases removed from V and 6 bases from J, the gap between germline ends came to 9 bases. Germline lookup yields CDR1 MNHEY and CDR2 SVGAGI. The CDR3 covers 11 residues. The CDR3 here is CASRQGGEQYF. The CDR3 DNA reads TGTGCCAGCAGACAGGGCGGCGAGCAGTACTTC.

This chain uses TRBV5-1 with TRBJ2-1; 13 bases line up with TRBD2. The CDR3 runs 16 residues. Germline V gene data show CDR1 as SGHRS and CDR2 as YFSETQ. V shed 1 base and J 5 bases; nucleotides not matched to a gene: 3. The CDR3 bases are TGCGCCAGCAGCTTGCCGACTAGCGGGGGGAACAATGAGCAGTTCTTC. Amino acid sequence: CASSLPTSGGNNEQFF.

The chain employs TRBV12-3 or TRBV12-4 and TRBJ2-3, with D tentatively TRBD2 (5 bases). The CDR3 extends over 17 amino acids. V was clipped by 11 bases and J by 6 bases, with 30 bases between them. As DNA, the CDR3 is TGTGCCTGCTGCCTCGTCCGGGATTATAGTTGGAGGGATACGCAGTATTTT. It translates to CACCLVRDYSWRDTQYF.

V and J are TRBV28 and TRBJ2-5; 8 bases align to TRBD2. CDR1 MDHEN and CDR2 SYDVKM come from the germline V gene. The CDR3 length is 16 residues. V lost 3 bases to trimming and J lost 3 bases; unmatched junction nucleotides: 9. DNA of the CDR3: TGTGCCAGCAGTTTGCGAGACGGGAGGGCCAAAGAGACCCAGTACTTC. Translation gives CASSLRDGRAKETQYF.

This clonotype showed up many times. The rearrangement uses TRBV18 and TRBJ2-7; 9 nucleotides agree with TRBD1. The V and J ends lost 3 bases and 4 bases, in that order; junction bases with no gene match: 7. The germline V gene has CDR1 KGHSH and CDR2 LQKENI. CDR3 length equals 15 residues. In DNA form, the CDR3 reads TGTGCCAGCTCACCCCAGGCGGACAGGGGTTACGAGCAGTACTTC. Protein sequence: CASSPQADRGYEQYF.

This clonotype was seen only a few times. J is TRBJ2-3 and V is TRBV6-4, with D perhaps TRBD2 (5 bases). Germline CDR1 and CDR2: MRHNA and SNTAGT. The CDR3 covers 15 residues. The ends were cut back, 2 bases at V and 3 bases at J, with 12 bases in the middle. The CDR3 loop is CASSDTASITDTQYF. In DNA, the CDR3 is TGTGCCAGCAGTGACACGGCTAGCATTACAGATACGCAGTATTTT.

The chain employs TRBV7-9 and TRBJ1-3, with D unclear. Germline V CDR1 and CDR2: SEHNR, FQNEAQ (reference sequence). CDR3 length: 15 amino acids. V dropped 5 bases and J dropped 0 bases, with 11 bases sitting between them. The CDR3 loop reads CASSATRVSGNTIYF. CDR3 nucleotides: TGTGCCAGCAGCGCCACCCGGGTCTCTGGAAACACCATATATTTT. The whole variable domain, remainder taken from reference TRBV7-9 and TRBJ1-3, is DTGVSQNPRHKITKRGQNVTFRCDPISEHNRLYWYRQTLGQGPEFLTYFQNEAQLEKSRLLSDRFSAERPKGSFSTLEIQRTEQGDSAMYLCASSATRVSGNTIYFGEGSWLTVV.

The CDR3 DNA sequence: TGTGCCAGCACCCCAGGGGAGCATAATTCACCCCTCCACTTT. It is translated as CASTPGEHNSPLHF. V is TRBV9 and J is TRBJ1-6; D is possibly TRBD1 (6 bases). The germline V gene has CDR1 SGDLS and CDR2 YYNGEE. The V and J ends lost 6 bases and 5 bases respectively, with 12 bases between them. The CDR3 extends over 14 amino acids. Filled out from reference TRBV9 and TRBJ1-6, the complete variable domain reads DSGVTQTPKHLITATGQRVTLRCSPRSGDLSVYWYQQSLDQGLQFLIQYYNGEERAKGNILERFSAQQFPDLHSELNLSSLELGDSALYFCASTPGEHNSPLHFGNGTRLTVT.

This chain's CDR3 is CASSDRFVYEQYF. For the CDR3, the DNA is TGTGCCAGCAGTGACAGGTTTGTCTACGAGCAGTACTTC. This rearrangement joins TRBV6-1 to TRBJ2-7; D ambiguous. Trimming took 3 bases from V and 3 from J, leaving 9 bases between them. The CDR3 consists of 13 residues. Germline V gene sequence: CDR1 MNHNS, CDR2 SASEGT.

The chain couples TRBV5-1 to TRBJ2-1, with D perhaps TRBD1 or TRBD2 (6 bases each). V was shortened by 5 bases and J by 9 bases, with 18 bases between the two germline ends. Germline assignment: CDR1 SGHRS and CDR2 YFSETQ. The CDR3 length is 14 residues. The CDR3 reads CASSWGALAGEQFF. The CDR3 DNA reads TGCGCCAGCAGTTGGGGGGCTCTAGCTGGTGAGCAGTTCTTC.

In this sample, this clonotype turned up a few times. Written as DNA, the CDR3 is TGTGCCAGCAGTGATAATAGCGGAACCGGGGAGCTGTTTTTT. It yields the protein CASSDNSGTGELFF. The chain employs TRBV25-1 and TRBJ2-2; weak D call: TRBD2 (6 bases). Germline lookup yields CDR1 MGHDK and CDR2 SYGVNS. V shed 3 bases and J shed 5 bases, with 10 bases lying between them. The CDR3 consists of 14 residues.

This clonotype appeared a few times. The chain employs TRBV11-2 and TRBJ2-3; 8 bases map to TRBD2. CDR1 and CDR2 (germline): SGHAT, FQNNGV. The trim removed 3 bases at V and 14 bases at J, leaving 7 bases unmatched. The CDR3 loop spans 12 amino acids. CDR3 region: CASSFPGGPSYF. CDR3 bases: TGTGCCAGCAGCTTCCCGGGGGGGCCCTCGTATTTT.

This CDR3 reads CASNPRYSGRASSYNEQFF. The DNA for the CDR3 is TGTGCCAGCAATCCAAGGTATAGCGGGAGGGCCTCTTCCTACAATGAGCAGTTCTTC. V is TRBV2 and J is TRBJ2-1; TRBD2 matches 11 bases. The CDR3 extends over 19 amino acids. The V segment lost 7 bases and the J segment 1 base; nucleotides outside the gene matches: 15. Looked up from germline, CDR1 is SNHLY and CDR2 is FYNNEI. The variable domain in full, with the rest retrieved from reference TRBV2 and TRBJ2-1, is EPEVTQTPSHQVTQMGQEVILRCVPISNHLYFYWYRQILGQKVEFLVSFYNNEISEKSEIFDDQFSVERPDGSNFTLKIRSTKLEDSAMYFCASNPRYSGRASSYNEQFFGPGTRLTVL.

Many counts were recorded for this clonotype. V is TRBV10-2 and J is TRBJ2-2; 9 nucleotides align to TRBD1. This CDR3 has 18 amino acids. Germline lookup yields CDR1 WSHSY and CDR2 SAAADI. After removal of 3 bases from V and 0 bases from J, the junction contained 8 bases not matched to a gene. CDR3 nucleotides: TGCGCCAGCAGTGAACGGGACAGGGTATATTCGAACACCGGGGAGCTGTTTTTT. Protein sequence: CASSERDRVYSNTGELFF.

The chain employs TRBV12-3 or TRBV12-4 and TRBJ1-2; D perhaps matches TRBD1 (6 bases). V lost 5 bases, J lost 14 bases, and 18 bases lay in between. The length of the CDR3 is 12 residues. CDR3 bases: TGTGCCAGCAGTCGACAGGCCCTGTTAAGAACCTTC. Protein: CASSRQALLRTF.

V is TRBV2 and J is TRBJ2-2, with D possibly being TRBD1 or TRBD2 (5 bases each). The CDR3 extends over 14 amino acids. Looked up from germline, CDR1 is SNHLY and CDR2 is FYNNEI. CDR3 protein: CASSEAGHTGELFF. As DNA, the CDR3 is TGTGCGAGCTCGGAGGCAGGGCACACCGGGGAGCTGTTTTTT.

This chain connects TRBV7-9 to TRBJ2-1, with 8 bases lining up with TRBD2. Germline V gene lookup returns CDR1 SEHNR and CDR2 FQNEAQ (reference sequence). V was pared by 1 base and J by 1 base, with 3 bases of the junction left unmatched. This CDR3 has 16 amino acids. This chain's CDR3 is CASSLGTSRSYNEQFF. CDR3 coding DNA: TGTGCCAGCAGCTTAGGGACTAGCCGATCCTACAATGAGCAGTTCTTC.

Turning to this clonotype: An end of the junction differs from the germline gene, which may be a read error. The rearrangement joins TRBV7-7 to TRBJ2-7; D is possibly TRBD1 (5 bases). Germline assignment: CDR1 SSHAT and CDR2 FNYEAQ (reference sequence). The CDR3 loop spans 14 amino acids. CDR3 in amino acids: CASSLEQGSYEQYF. In nucleotides, the CDR3 is TGTGCTAGCAGCTTAGAGCAGGGCTCCTACGAGCAGTACTTC.

This clonotype was seen more than once but under ten times. The chain couples TRBV6-2 or TRBV6-3 to TRBJ2-7; perhaps TRBD2 as D (5 bases). Germline values: CDR1 MNHEY, CDR2 SVGEGT. Trimming removed 6 bases at V and 6 bases at J, with 24 bases between. This CDR3 is built from 16 residues. The CDR3 bases are TGTGCCAGCAGCCCCATACGGACTGTTTTGTTGTTCGAGCAGTACTTC. It translates to CASSPIRTVLLFEQYF.

This clonotype was counted only a few times. The chain is built from TRBV7-8 and TRBJ1-1; D possibly corresponds to TRBD1 (5 bases). This CDR3 comprises 13 residues. Trimming stripped 1 base from V and 8 bases from J, with 11 bases between. CDR1 SGHVS and CDR2 FQNEAQ come from the germline V gene. CDR3 loop: CASSLVVTGEAFF. In nucleotides, the CDR3 is TGTGCCAGCAGCTTAGTGGTAACAGGCGAAGCTTTCTTT.

This clonotype turned up a few times. The chain links TRBV7-2 to TRBJ1-6; no definite D call. V lost 1 base and J 2 bases, leaving 3 bases between the germline ends. The CDR3 sequence is 14 residues long. Germline lookup yields CDR1 SGHTA and CDR2 FQGNSA. The CDR3 DNA is TGTGCCAGCAGCTTAGGTGCCTATAATTCACCCCTCCACTTT. Translated, it gives CASSLGAYNSPLHF. Combining the CDR3 with reference TRBV7-2 and TRBJ1-6 gives the whole variable domain GAGVSQSPSNKVTEKGKDVELRCDPISGHTALYWYRQSLGQGLEFLIYFQGNSAPDKSGLPSDRFSAERTGGSVSTLTIQRTQQEDSAVYLCASSLGAYNSPLHFGNGTRLTVT.

This clonotype was seen more than once but under ten times. The chain has TRBV11-2 and TRBJ2-3, with a possible D match to TRBD2 (5 bases). V dropped 5 bases and J dropped 0 bases, with 15 bases sitting between them. The CDR3 loop spans 16 amino acids. Germline CDR1 and CDR2: SGHAT and FQNNGV. This CDR3 reads CASSLAGLRSTDTQYF. The CDR3, as DNA: TGTGCCAGCAGCCTTGCGGGCTTACGAAGCACAGATACGCAGTATTTT.